The subject of this entry is one T cell receptor beta chain. Its antigen is currently unknown. Molecular-barcoded quantitative 5'-RACE produced these TCR beta libraries. Each CDR3 protein gets one entry after TCRdb re-called the 5' RACE reads with MiXCR. The profile shows a few hundred thousand distinct CDR3 sequences, around 21% of them singletons. The sample originates from a study of CD8 T cells in ankylosing spondylitis. Study results and caveats: From matched ankylosing spondylitis synovial fluid, disease-linked clones were reportedly recovered at significantly enriched levels.

Source material: blood, either unsorted or a sorted T cell fraction (not recorded which). This receptor was identified in a female donor with ankylosing spondylitis or in good health (not recorded which).

The CDR3 loop reads CASSRGTGEHEQYF. CDR3 coding DNA: TGTGCCAGCAGCCGCGGGACAGGGGAACACGAGCAGTACTTC. The chain employs TRBV6-2 or TRBV6-3 and TRBJ2-7; 10 bases are a match to TRBD1. V gave up 6 bases and J gave up 5 bases; unmatched junction bases: 7. The CDR3 consists of 14 residues. CDR1 is MNHEY, CDR2 SVGEGT, per germline.